This TCR beta chain was recorded in a study of shared clonotypes between healthy human individuals. Whole-study findings and limits: Generation probabilities of non-shared clonotypes were lower (relative to those shared by all four donors). How much donors shared clonotypes was expected to be affected by sequencing depth.

As concerns this clone: Its target is unknown. The same CDR3 can be traced to other DNA sequences in this sample.

In the original processing: Junction-only immunoSEQ sequences carried no quality scores, so filtering differed. TCRdb keeps only in-frame clones here, not all; method: immunoSEQ multiplex PCR. V, J and clone size derive from that table, while D and trimming were established from the DNA sequence. The sample holds millions of clones, 95% seen once. This CDR3 region has 11 residues. CDR1 is SGHDT, CDR2 YYEEEE, per germline. V lost 0 bases and J lost 5, with 2 bases in between. This clonotype was obtained from a man between 18 and 35 years old in good health. This chain joins TRBV5-6 and TRBJ2-5; D not certain. Source material: naive CD4+ T cells sorted from blood. Subset in this sample: CD45RA+ positively selected. CDR3 bases: TGTGCCAGCAGCTTGGAGGAGACCCAGTACTTC. Translation: CASSLEETQYF.